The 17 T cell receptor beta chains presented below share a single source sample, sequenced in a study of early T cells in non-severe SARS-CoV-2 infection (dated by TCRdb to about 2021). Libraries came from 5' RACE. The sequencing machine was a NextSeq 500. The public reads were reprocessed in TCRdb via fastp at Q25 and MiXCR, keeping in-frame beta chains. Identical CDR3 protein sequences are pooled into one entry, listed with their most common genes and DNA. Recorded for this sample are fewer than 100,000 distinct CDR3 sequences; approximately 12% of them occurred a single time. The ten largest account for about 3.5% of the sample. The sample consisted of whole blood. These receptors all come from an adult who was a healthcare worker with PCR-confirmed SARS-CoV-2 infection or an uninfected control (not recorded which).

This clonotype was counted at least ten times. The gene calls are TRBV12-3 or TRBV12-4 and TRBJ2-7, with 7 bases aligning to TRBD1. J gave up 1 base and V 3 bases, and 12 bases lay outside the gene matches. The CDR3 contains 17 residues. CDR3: CASSFGDSALRSYEQYF. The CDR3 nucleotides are TGTGCCAGCAGTTTTGGGGACAGCGCTTTGAGGTCCTACGAGCAGTACTTC.

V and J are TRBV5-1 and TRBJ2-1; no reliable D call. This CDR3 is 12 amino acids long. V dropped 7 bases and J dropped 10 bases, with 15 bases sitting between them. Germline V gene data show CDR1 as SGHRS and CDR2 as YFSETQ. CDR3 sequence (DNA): TGCGCCAGCCGGCCCGGGTCCCTAGAGCAGTTCTTC. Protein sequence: CASRPGSLEQFF.

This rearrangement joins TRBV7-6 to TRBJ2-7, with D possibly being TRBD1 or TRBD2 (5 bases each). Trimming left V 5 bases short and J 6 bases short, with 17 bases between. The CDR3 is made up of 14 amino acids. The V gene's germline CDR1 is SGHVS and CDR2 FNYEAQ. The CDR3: CASSRLGTSSEQYF. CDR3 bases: TGTGCCAGCAGCCGCTTGGGGACCTCAAGCGAGCAGTACTTC. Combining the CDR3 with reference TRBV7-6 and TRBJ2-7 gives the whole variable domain GAGVSQSPRYKVTKRGQDVALRCDPISGHVSLYWYRQALGQGPEFLTYFNYEAQQDKSGLPNDRFSAERPEGSISTLTIQRTEQRDSAMYRCASSRLGTSSEQYFGPGTRLTVT.

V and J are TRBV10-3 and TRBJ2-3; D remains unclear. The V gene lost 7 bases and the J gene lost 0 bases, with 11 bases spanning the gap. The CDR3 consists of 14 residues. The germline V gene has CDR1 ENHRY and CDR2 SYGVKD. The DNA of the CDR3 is TGTGCCATCAAGGACCTTACTAGCACAGATACGCAGTATTTT. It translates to CAIKDLTSTDTQYF.

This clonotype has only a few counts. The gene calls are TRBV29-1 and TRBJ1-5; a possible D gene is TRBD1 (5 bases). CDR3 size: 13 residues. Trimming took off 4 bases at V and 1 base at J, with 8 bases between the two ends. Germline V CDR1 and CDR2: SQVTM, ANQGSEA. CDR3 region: CSVGGGSNQPQHF. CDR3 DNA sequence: TGCAGCGTTGGCGGGGGGAGCAATCAGCCCCAGCATTTT. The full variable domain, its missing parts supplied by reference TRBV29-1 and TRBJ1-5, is SAVISQKPSRDICQRGTSLTIQCQVDSQVTMMFWYRQQPGQSLTLIATANQGSEATYESGFVIDKFPISRPNLTFSTLTVSNMSPEDSSIYLCSVGGGSNQPQHFGDGTRLSIL.

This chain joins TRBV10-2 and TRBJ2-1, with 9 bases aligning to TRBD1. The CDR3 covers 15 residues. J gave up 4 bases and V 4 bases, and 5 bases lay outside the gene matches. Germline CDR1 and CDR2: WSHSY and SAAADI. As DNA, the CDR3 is TGCGCCAGCAGTGGATCGGGACAGGGATACAATGAGCAGTTCTTC. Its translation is CASSGSGQGYNEQFF.

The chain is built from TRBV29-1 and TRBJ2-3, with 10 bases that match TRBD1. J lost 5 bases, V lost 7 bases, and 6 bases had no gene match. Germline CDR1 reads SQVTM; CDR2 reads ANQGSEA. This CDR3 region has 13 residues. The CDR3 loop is CSAPGQGQDTQYF. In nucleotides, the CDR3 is TGCAGCGCCCCGGGACAGGGGCAAGATACGCAGTATTTT.

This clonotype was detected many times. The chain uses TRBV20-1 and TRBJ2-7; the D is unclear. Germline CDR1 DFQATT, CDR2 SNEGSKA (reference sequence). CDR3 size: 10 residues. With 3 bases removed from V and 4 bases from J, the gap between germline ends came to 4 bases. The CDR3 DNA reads TGCAGTGCTAGGGAATACGAGCAGTACTTC. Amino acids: CSAREYEQYF.

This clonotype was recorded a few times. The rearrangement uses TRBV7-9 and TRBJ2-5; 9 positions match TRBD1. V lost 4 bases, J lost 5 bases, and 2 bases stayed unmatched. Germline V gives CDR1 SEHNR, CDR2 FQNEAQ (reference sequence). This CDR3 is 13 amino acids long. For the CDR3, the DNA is TGTGCCAGCAGCTGGGACAGGGCGGAGACCCAGTACTTC. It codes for CASSWDRAETQYF.

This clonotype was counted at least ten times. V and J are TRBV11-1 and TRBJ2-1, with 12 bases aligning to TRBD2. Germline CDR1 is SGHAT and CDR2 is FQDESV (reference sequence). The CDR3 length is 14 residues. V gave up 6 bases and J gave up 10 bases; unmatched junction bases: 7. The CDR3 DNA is TGTGCCAGCAGTCCTAGCGGGAGGGCCATGGAGCAGTTCTTC. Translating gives CASSPSGRAMEQFF.

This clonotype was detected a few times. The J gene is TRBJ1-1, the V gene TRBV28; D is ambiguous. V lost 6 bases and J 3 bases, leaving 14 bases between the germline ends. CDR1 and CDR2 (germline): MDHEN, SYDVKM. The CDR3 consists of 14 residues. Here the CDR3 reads CASSPGTMHTEAFF. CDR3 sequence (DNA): TGTGCCAGCAGCCCAGGCACCATGCACACTGAAGCTTTCTTT.

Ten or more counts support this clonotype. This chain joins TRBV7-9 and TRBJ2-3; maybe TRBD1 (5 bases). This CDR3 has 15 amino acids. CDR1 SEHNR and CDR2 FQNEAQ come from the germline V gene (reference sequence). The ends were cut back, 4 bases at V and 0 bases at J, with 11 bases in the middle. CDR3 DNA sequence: TGTGCCAGCAGCTCGTCAGGGCCTAGCACAGATACGCAGTATTTT. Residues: CASSSSGPSTDTQYF.

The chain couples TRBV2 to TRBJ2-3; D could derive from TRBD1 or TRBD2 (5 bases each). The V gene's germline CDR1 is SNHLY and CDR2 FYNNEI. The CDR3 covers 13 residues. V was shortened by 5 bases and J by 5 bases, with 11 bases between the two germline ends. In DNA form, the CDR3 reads TGTGCCAGCAGTCGGGGCCTGGGAGATACGCAGTATTTT. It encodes CASSRGLGDTQYF.

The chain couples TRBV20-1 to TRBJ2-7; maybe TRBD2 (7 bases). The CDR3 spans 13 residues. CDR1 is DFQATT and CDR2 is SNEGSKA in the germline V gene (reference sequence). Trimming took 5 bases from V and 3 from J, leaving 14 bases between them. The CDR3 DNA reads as TGCAGTGCTCCGGAGGGGGGGAACTACGAGCAGTACTTC. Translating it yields CSAPEGGNYEQYF.

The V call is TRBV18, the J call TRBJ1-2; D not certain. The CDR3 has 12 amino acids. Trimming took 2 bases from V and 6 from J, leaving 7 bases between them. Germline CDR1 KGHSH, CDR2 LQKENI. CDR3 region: CASSPERDGYTF. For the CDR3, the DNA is TGTGCCAGCTCACCAGAAAGGGATGGCTACACCTTC.

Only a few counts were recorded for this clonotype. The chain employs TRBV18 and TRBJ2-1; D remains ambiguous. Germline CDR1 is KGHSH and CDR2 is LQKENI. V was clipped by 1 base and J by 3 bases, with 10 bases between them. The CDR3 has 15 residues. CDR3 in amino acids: CASSPRKSLYNEQFF. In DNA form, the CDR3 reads TGTGCCAGCTCACCACGAAAGAGCCTCTACAATGAGCAGTTCTTC.

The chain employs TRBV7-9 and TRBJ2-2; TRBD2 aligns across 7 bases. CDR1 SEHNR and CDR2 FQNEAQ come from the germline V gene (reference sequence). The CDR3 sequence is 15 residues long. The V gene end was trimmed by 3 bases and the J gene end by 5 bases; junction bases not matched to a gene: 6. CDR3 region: CASSLASGSTGELFF. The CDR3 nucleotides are TGTGCCAGCAGCTTGGCTAGCGGTTCAACCGGGGAGCTGTTTTTT.